The present entry profiles one TCR beta chain with its context. Its antigen remains unknown. The sample comes from a study of cytomegalovirus exposure and HLA in healthy donors. Use of 60 Vbeta and 13 Jbeta primers characterized the PCR. Produced via immunoSEQ multiplex PCR; TCRdb's table is partial and in-frame only. The sample has 200,000 to 250,000 clones, roughly 80% seen once. Study results and limitations: Owing to their indistinguishability, certain V segments, notably TRBV6-2 and TRBV6-3, were excluded.

The germline V gene encodes CDR1 SGHDT and CDR2 YYEEEE. With 1 base removed from V and 3 bases from J, the gap between germline ends came to 8 bases. The CDR3 covers 14 residues. The rearrangement links TRBV5-6 to TRBJ1-3; the D is unclear. The source is a man aged 25 to 40 in good health and CMV-seronegative. The sample comprised PBMCs. The CDR3 DNA is TGTGCCAGCAGCTTGCGAAGACTTGGAAACACCATATATTTT. It is translated as CASSLRRLGNTIYF.